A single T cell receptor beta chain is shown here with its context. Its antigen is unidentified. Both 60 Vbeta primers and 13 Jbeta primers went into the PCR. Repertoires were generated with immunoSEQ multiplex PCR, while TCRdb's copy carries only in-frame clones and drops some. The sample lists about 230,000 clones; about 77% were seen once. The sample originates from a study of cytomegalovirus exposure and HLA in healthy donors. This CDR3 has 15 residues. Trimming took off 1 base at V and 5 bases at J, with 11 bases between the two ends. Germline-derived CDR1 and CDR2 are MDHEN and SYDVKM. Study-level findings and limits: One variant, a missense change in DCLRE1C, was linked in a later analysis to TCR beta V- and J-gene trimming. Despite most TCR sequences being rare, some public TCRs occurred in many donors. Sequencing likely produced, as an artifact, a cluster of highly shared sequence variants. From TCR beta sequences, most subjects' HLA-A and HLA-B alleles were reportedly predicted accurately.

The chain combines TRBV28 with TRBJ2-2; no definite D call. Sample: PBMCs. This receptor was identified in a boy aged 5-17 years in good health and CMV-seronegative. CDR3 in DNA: TGTGCCAGCAGTTTATTATCTCGGCGGACCGGGGAGCTGTTTTTT. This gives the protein CASSLLSRRTGELFF.